Following are 9 T cell receptor beta chains from one sample sequenced in a study of blood T cell dynamics during melanoma immunotherapy. Repertoires were generated with immunoSEQ multiplex PCR, while TCRdb's copy carries only in-frame clones and drops some. Of 9,500 to 10,000 clones listed, approximately 83% are singletons. Time point denoted: pre-treatment baseline. This material consisted of blood, taken from a patient treated with checkpoint blockade. These receptors originate from a human donor with melanoma.

The rearrangement uses TRBV7-9 and TRBJ2-7; D might be TRBD1 (6 bases). Trimming removed 6 bases from V and 6 bases from J, with 9 bases in between. This CDR3 spans 11 amino acids. Germline V gene sequence: CDR1 SEHNR, CDR2 FQNEAQ (reference sequence). CDR3 loop: CASRQGPEQYF. CDR3 nucleotide sequence: TGTGCCAGCAGACAGGGACCCGAGCAGTACTTC.

V is TRBV5-8 and J is TRBJ1-3, with D tentatively TRBD1 (6 bases). The V end lost 7 bases, the J end lost 0 bases, and 20 bases lay between the germline ends. CDR1 SGHTS and CDR2 YDEGEE come from the germline V gene. The CDR3 covers 17 residues. In DNA form, the CDR3 reads TGTGCCAGCCGCTCCCAGGGGCGCTATCCCTCTGGAAACACCATATATTTT. Amino acids: CASRSQGRYPSGNTIYF.

The chain carries TRBV2 and TRBJ2-5; 7 bases are a match to TRBD2. CDR1 is SNHLY and CDR2 is FYNNEI in the germline V gene. The V segment lost 6 bases and the J segment 2 bases; nucleotides outside the gene matches: 6. The CDR3 is made up of 14 amino acids. This chain's CDR3 is CASRVLAIQETQYF. In nucleotides, the CDR3 is TGTGCCAGCAGAGTACTAGCGATTCAAGAGACCCAGTACTTC.

The chain employs TRBV14 and TRBJ2-6; 7 positions match TRBD1. The CDR3 extends over 16 amino acids. Germline V gene sequence: CDR1 SGHDN, CDR2 FVKESK. V gave up 1 base and J gave up 4 bases; unmatched junction bases: 4. DNA for the CDR3: TGTGCCAGCAGCCAAGGACAGGGTTACGGGGCCAACGTCCTGACTTTC. Protein sequence: CASSQGQGYGANVLTF.

The chain carries TRBV6-1 and TRBJ1-1; D might be TRBD1 (5 bases). V was cut by 5 bases and J by 3 bases, with 7 bases left in between. Germline V gene data show CDR1 as MNHNS and CDR2 as SASEGT. This CDR3 spans 12 amino acids. The CDR3 spells CASSKGYTEAFF. Written as DNA, the CDR3 is TGTGCCAGCAGTAAGGGGTACACTGAAGCTTTCTTT.

The chain links TRBV28 to TRBJ2-1; perhaps TRBD2 as D (6 bases). The V end lost 6 bases, the J end lost 2 bases, and 17 bases lay between the germline ends. This CDR3 region has 16 residues. Germline V gene lookup returns CDR1 MDHEN and CDR2 SYDVKM. The chain's CDR3 is CASSLPGGGAYNEQFF. CDR3 in DNA: TGTGCCAGCAGCTTACCGGGTGGAGGGGCCTACAATGAGCAGTTCTTC.

This clone was recorded a few times. The chain recombines TRBV6-1 with TRBJ2-7, with D possibly TRBD1 on 7 matching bases. Germline V CDR1 and CDR2: MNHNS, SASEGT. The CDR3 loop spans 14 amino acids. V was trimmed by 8 bases and J by 4 bases, leaving 18 bases between them. The CDR3: CASLGGTAIYEQYF. The CDR3 nucleotides are TGTGCCAGCCTTGGCGGGACAGCGATTTACGAGCAGTACTTC.

V usage is TRBV19 and J usage is TRBJ2-3; weak D call: TRBD1 (5 bases). In germline, CDR1 is LNHDA, CDR2 SQIVND (reference sequence). CDR3 length: 14 amino acids. V lost 3 bases, J lost 4 bases, and 11 bases lay in between. This CDR3 is CASSMNSRADTQYF. The CDR3 DNA reads as TGTGCCAGTAGTATGAATAGCAGGGCAGATACGCAGTATTTT.

The chain recombines TRBV5-1 with TRBJ2-5; TRBD2 matches at 12 bases. The J segment lost 4 bases and the V segment lost 4 bases, leaving 11 bases of the junction unmatched. This CDR3 spans 17 amino acids. CDR1 SGHRS and CDR2 YFSETQ come from the germline V gene. The CDR3, as DNA: TGCGCCAGCAGCGACCCGGGACTAGCGGGCCAGGGAGAGACCCAGTACTTC. Residues: CASSDPGLAGQGETQYF.